This T cell receptor beta chain is drawn from a study of T-cell memory formation after mild COVID-19. General study results and limits: Specificity for SARS-CoV-2 was not confirmed among the second-wave clones peaking on day 37. CD4+ bias marked clones expanding day 15 to 37, unlike balanced contracting clones. The appearance of some responding clones in pre-infection memory suggested that cross-reactive memory joined. Chiefly within CM and EM were the contracting CD4+ clones; CD8+ ones were within EMRA.

There are a few counts of this clonotype. The antigen is unknown. This CDR3 region has 16 residues. V trimming: 0 bases; J trimming: 8 bases; junction bases outside the gene matches: 10. Per germline, CDR1 MGHRA and CDR2 YSYEKL. TCRdb reanalysed the 5' RACE reads using MiXCR and keeps one entry per CDR3 protein. The profile shows 180,000 or so distinct CDR3 sequences, around 10% of them singletons. The chain is built from TRBV4-1 and TRBJ2-3; 8 bases are a match to TRBD2. The source material was PBMCs or a T cell subset sorted from them (not recorded which). This sequence was found in a man aged 18 to 29 who had mild COVID-19 (a few samples of this study predate the infection). Cell type and time point are not known. CDR3 coding DNA: TGCGCCAGCAGCCAAGAACCTAGCGGGCTCTCCAGTACGCAGTATTTT. Translating it yields CASSQEPSGLSSTQYF.